This T cell receptor (beta chain) was recovered during a study of CD8 T cells in ankylosing spondylitis. Study-level results: Disease-linked clones reportedly showed significant enrichment in matched ankylosing spondylitis synovial fluid.

Molecular-barcoded quantitative 5'-RACE produced these TCR beta libraries. TCRdb itself ran the 5' RACE reads through MiXCR, one entry per CDR3 protein. The data contain about 190,000 distinct CDR3 sequences, approximately 12% of them singletons. As for this clonotype: The antigen is not known. Since a much larger clone is just one base distant, this may be a read error.

The sample was blood, either unsorted or a sorted T cell fraction (not recorded which). The receptor's source is a female donor with ankylosing spondylitis or in good health (not recorded which).

In DNA, the CDR3 is TGTGCCAGCAGCCTCCGCGGGAGTGAGCAGTTCTTC. Translated: CASSLRGSEQFF. This rearrangement joins TRBV3-1 to TRBJ2-1; 7 bases are a match to TRBD2. The CDR3 sequence is 12 residues long. Germline V CDR1 and CDR2: LGHDT, YNNKEL (reference sequence). The V segment lost 4 bases and the J segment 9 bases; nucleotides outside the gene matches: 3.